This is a list of T cell receptor beta chains from one sample in a study of STAT5B mutations in CD4+ large granular lymphocyte leukemia. The repertoire was sequenced with immunoSEQ multiplex PCR; TCRdb's copy has only in-frame clones and lacks some. The sample lists tens of thousands of clones, roughly 85% occurring once. Material for sequencing was CD4+ T cells from blood buffy coats. These receptors were collected from a human donor in good health. The CDR3 runs from the conserved cysteine through the conserved F or W. Each record gives: CDR3 protein, CDR3 DNA, D gene, clone size, V gene, CDR3 length, J gene. The D gene is left open where the match is weak. For some rows the clone size is stated as once, few or many, or as a class when expanded; others skip it.

CDR3 protein: CASSLGMTGRGGYTF; CDR3 DNA: TGTGCCAGCAGCTTGGGGATGACAGGGAGGGGGGGCTACACCTTC; D gene: TRBD1; clone size: .; V gene: TRBV5-4; CDR3 length: 15; J gene: TRBJ1-2
CDR3 protein: CAWSPGGREADTQYF; CDR3 DNA: TGTGCCTGGAGTCCAGGGGGCAGGGAGGCAGATACGCAGTATTTT; D gene: TRBD1; clone size: .; V gene: TRBV30; CDR3 length: 15; J gene: TRBJ2-3
CDR3 protein: CASSASALPGPGPGQYF; CDR3 DNA: TGTGCCAGCAGCGCAAGCGCTTTACCGGGACCGGGGCCCGGGCAGTACTTC; D gene: .; clone size: .; V gene: TRBV11-3; CDR3 length: 17; J gene: TRBJ2-7
CDR3 protein: CASKKGRLSYNEQFF; CDR3 DNA: TGTGCCAGCAAAAAAGGACGCCTCTCCTACAATGAGCAGTTCTTC; D gene: .; clone size: .; V gene: TRBV28; CDR3 length: 15; J gene: TRBJ2-1
CDR3 protein: CASSPQRGETQYF; CDR3 DNA: TGCGCCAGCAGCCCCCAGCGGGGGGAGACCCAGTACTTC; D gene: TRBD2; clone size: few; V gene: TRBV4-3; CDR3 length: 13; J gene: TRBJ2-5
CDR3 protein: CASSPSRLAGARNEQFF; CDR3 DNA: TGTGCCAGTAGTCCCTCCCGACTAGCGGGGGCCCGGAATGAGCAGTTCTTC; D gene: TRBD2; clone size: .; V gene: TRBV19; CDR3 length: 17; J gene: TRBJ2-1
CDR3 protein: CASSSLVTSDTQYF; CDR3 DNA: TGTGCCAGCAGCTCCTTAGTGACCTCCGATACGCAGTATTTT; D gene: .; clone size: .; V gene: TRBV7-6; CDR3 length: 14; J gene: TRBJ2-3
CDR3 protein: CASSPRTGRMNTEAFF; CDR3 DNA: TGTGCCAGTAGTCCGAGGACAGGAAGAATGAACACTGAAGCTTTCTTT; D gene: TRBD1; clone size: .; V gene: TRBV19; CDR3 length: 16; J gene: TRBJ1-1
CDR3 protein: CASSVTGGYNEQFF; CDR3 DNA: TGTGCCAGCAGTGTGACGGGAGGTTACAATGAGCAGTTCTTC; D gene: TRBD2; clone size: .; V gene: TRBV6-4; CDR3 length: 14; J gene: TRBJ2-1
CDR3 protein: CASSFLDGNEQYF; CDR3 DNA: TGTGCCAGCAGCTTCTTGGACGGGAACGAGCAGTACTTC; D gene: .; clone size: .; V gene: TRBV6-5; CDR3 length: 13; J gene: TRBJ2-7
CDR3 protein: CASSETLTGGVGSGTYEQYF; CDR3 DNA: TGTGCCAGCAGTGAAACCCTGACAGGGGGCGTCGGTAGCGGGACCTACGAGCAGTACTTC; D gene: TRBD1; clone size: .; V gene: TRBV6-1; CDR3 length: 20; J gene: TRBJ2-7
CDR3 protein: CASSKRGTGANVLTF; CDR3 DNA: TGTGCCAGCAGTAAAAGGGGGACTGGGGCCAACGTCCTGACTTTC; D gene: .; clone size: .; V gene: TRBV2; CDR3 length: 15; J gene: TRBJ2-6
CDR3 protein: CASSEALGGGREKLFF; CDR3 DNA: TGTGCCAGCAGTGAAGCGCTGGGGGGAGGGAGAGAAAAACTGTTTTTT; D gene: .; clone size: .; V gene: TRBV6-1; CDR3 length: 16; J gene: TRBJ1-4
CDR3 protein: CASSPGGRETEAFF; CDR3 DNA: TGCGCCAGCAGCCCAGGCGGGCGGGAAACTGAAGCTTTCTTT; D gene: .; clone size: .; V gene: TRBV5-1; CDR3 length: 14; J gene: TRBJ1-1
CDR3 protein: CASSFYGVRDNSPLHF; CDR3 DNA: TGCGCCAGCAGCTTCTACGGGGTTAGGGATAATTCACCCCTCCACTTT; D gene: .; clone size: few; V gene: TRBV5-1; CDR3 length: 16; J gene: TRBJ1-6
CDR3 protein: CASSLHAAGGNEKLFF; CDR3 DNA: TGTGCCAGCAGCCTCCACGCGGCAGGCGGAAATGAAAAACTGTTTTTT; D gene: .; clone size: .; V gene: TRBV11-3; CDR3 length: 16; J gene: TRBJ1-4
CDR3 protein: CSVESLPPYGYTF; CDR3 DNA: TGCAGCGTTGAATCCCTACCCCCCTATGGCTACACCTTC; D gene: .; clone size: .; V gene: TRBV29-1; CDR3 length: 13; J gene: TRBJ1-2
CDR3 protein: CAISVDQASGRDEQFF; CDR3 DNA: TGTGCCATCAGTGTGGACCAGGCTAGCGGGAGAGATGAGCAGTTCTTC; D gene: TRBD2; clone size: once; V gene: TRBV10-3; CDR3 length: 16; J gene: TRBJ2-1
CDR3 protein: CASSVGGSRAEAFF; CDR3 DNA: TGTGCCAGCAGCGTAGGTGGCAGTCGGGCTGAAGCTTTCTTT; D gene: .; clone size: .; V gene: TRBV9; CDR3 length: 14; J gene: TRBJ1-1
CDR3 protein: CASSLVGRRGQDEQYF; CDR3 DNA: TGTGCCAGCAGTTTAGTGGGAAGGAGGGGGCAAGACGAGCAGTACTTC; D gene: .; clone size: .; V gene: TRBV28; CDR3 length: 16; J gene: TRBJ2-7
CDR3 protein: CASSEQGVTEAFF; CDR3 DNA: TGTGCCAGCAGTGAACAGGGGGTCACTGAAGCTTTCTTT; D gene: TRBD1; clone size: few; V gene: TRBV6-1; CDR3 length: 13; J gene: TRBJ1-1
CDR3 protein: CASSPIGPGVNTEAFF; CDR3 DNA: TGTGCCAGCTCACCGATAGGGCCGGGGGTGAACACTGAAGCTTTCTTT; D gene: .; clone size: .; V gene: TRBV18; CDR3 length: 16; J gene: TRBJ1-1
CDR3 protein: CAWSPPAYQETQYF; CDR3 DNA: TGTGCCTGGAGTCCGCCCGCATACCAAGAGACCCAGTACTTC; D gene: .; clone size: .; V gene: TRBV30; CDR3 length: 14; J gene: TRBJ2-5
CDR3 protein: CASSLVPGLGYGYTF; CDR3 DNA: TGCGCCAGCAGCTTGGTGCCAGGGCTAGGCTATGGCTACACCTTC; D gene: .; clone size: few; V gene: TRBV5-1; CDR3 length: 15; J gene: TRBJ1-2
CDR3 protein: CASSLVGQINSPLHF; CDR3 DNA: TGCGCCAGCAGCTTGGTGGGACAGATTAATTCACCCCTCCACTTT; D gene: TRBD1; clone size: .; V gene: TRBV5-1; CDR3 length: 15; J gene: TRBJ1-6
CDR3 protein: CASILGGSSYEQYF; CDR3 DNA: TGTGCCAGCATCCTAGGGGGAAGCTCCTACGAGCAGTACTTC; D gene: .; clone size: .; V gene: TRBV7-3; CDR3 length: 14; J gene: TRBJ2-7
CDR3 protein: CASSQGGLTGAHYEQYF; CDR3 DNA: TGCGCCAGCAGCCAAGGGGGACTGACGGGGGCCCATTACGAGCAGTACTTC; D gene: .; clone size: .; V gene: TRBV4-1; CDR3 length: 17; J gene: TRBJ2-7
CDR3 protein: CASKEGGQGNQPQHF; CDR3 DNA: TGTGCCAGCAAGGAGGGGGGACAGGGTAATCAGCCCCAGCATTTT; D gene: TRBD1; clone size: .; V gene: TRBV28; CDR3 length: 15; J gene: TRBJ1-5
CDR3 protein: CASSLETGEVNIQYF; CDR3 DNA: TGCGCCAGCAGCTTGGAGACAGGGGAGGTAAACATTCAGTACTTC; D gene: TRBD1; clone size: .; V gene: TRBV5-1; CDR3 length: 15; J gene: TRBJ2-4
CDR3 protein: CASSLGLAGGTDTQYF; CDR3 DNA: TGTGCCAGCAGCTTGGGGCTAGCGGGAGGCACAGATACGCAGTATTTT; D gene: TRBD2; clone size: .; V gene: TRBV5-5; CDR3 length: 16; J gene: TRBJ2-3
CDR3 protein: CASSPGQSYEQYF; CDR3 DNA: TGTGCCAGCAGCCCGGGACAGTCCTACGAGCAGTACTTC; D gene: TRBD1; clone size: .; V gene: TRBV4-2; CDR3 length: 13; J gene: TRBJ2-7
CDR3 protein: CASSMGGSAYEQYF; CDR3 DNA: TGTGCCAGTAGTATGGGCGGGAGTGCCTACGAGCAGTACTTC; D gene: TRBD2; clone size: .; V gene: TRBV19; CDR3 length: 14; J gene: TRBJ2-7
CDR3 protein: CASSLAGTNEKLFF; CDR3 DNA: TGCGCCAGCAGCTTGGCAGGGACAAATGAAAAACTGTTTTTT; D gene: .; clone size: .; V gene: TRBV5-1; CDR3 length: 14; J gene: TRBJ1-4
CDR3 protein: CALQTPNYGYTF; CDR3 DNA: TGTGCCCTCCAGACACCTAACTATGGCTACACCTTC; D gene: .; clone size: .; V gene: TRBV30; CDR3 length: 12; J gene: TRBJ1-2
CDR3 protein: CASSLVTRGYEQYF; CDR3 DNA: TGTGCCAGCAGCCTGGTAACGCGCGGTTACGAGCAGTACTTC; D gene: .; clone size: few; V gene: TRBV5-6; CDR3 length: 14; J gene: TRBJ2-7
CDR3 protein: CASSLGGLEQYF; CDR3 DNA: TGTGCCAGCAGCTTGGGGGGCCTCGAGCAGTACTTC; D gene: .; clone size: .; V gene: TRBV7-2; CDR3 length: 12; J gene: TRBJ2-7
CDR3 protein: CASSLGTDTYNSPLHF; CDR3 DNA: TGTGCCAGCAGCTTAGGAACGGATACCTATAATTCACCCCTCCACTTT; D gene: .; clone size: .; V gene: TRBV11-2; CDR3 length: 16; J gene: TRBJ1-6
CDR3 protein: CATSRDRGKTQYF; CDR3 DNA: TGTGCCACCAGCAGAGACAGGGGAAAGACCCAGTACTTC; D gene: .; clone size: .; V gene: TRBV15; CDR3 length: 13; J gene: TRBJ2-5
CDR3 protein: CASSLGPGGYYTF; CDR3 DNA: TGTGCCAGCAGCTTAGGTCCAGGGGGTTACTACACCTTC; D gene: TRBD1; clone size: .; V gene: TRBV7-2; CDR3 length: 13; J gene: TRBJ1-2
CDR3 protein: CASSTYSYEQYF; CDR3 DNA: TGTGCCAGCAGCACATATTCCTACGAGCAGTACTTC; D gene: .; clone size: .; V gene: TRBV11-2; CDR3 length: 12; J gene: TRBJ2-7
CDR3 protein: CASSESGPVLTF; CDR3 DNA: TGTGCCAGCAGCGAGAGCGGGCCCGTCCTGACTTTC; D gene: .; clone size: .; V gene: TRBV7-2; CDR3 length: 12; J gene: TRBJ2-6
CDR3 protein: CASSETVQETQYF; CDR3 DNA: TGTGCCAGCTCAGAGACGGTGCAAGAGACCCAGTACTTC; D gene: .; clone size: .; V gene: TRBV18; CDR3 length: 13; J gene: TRBJ2-5
CDR3 protein: CSVQSGTREQYF; CDR3 DNA: TGCAGCGTTCAGTCCGGGACCCGCGAGCAGTACTTC; D gene: .; clone size: .; V gene: TRBV29-1; CDR3 length: 12; J gene: TRBJ2-7
CDR3 protein: CASSIGQGYEQYF; CDR3 DNA: TGTGCCAGTAGTATAGGTCAGGGGTACGAGCAGTACTTC; D gene: .; clone size: once; V gene: TRBV19; CDR3 length: 13; J gene: TRBJ2-7
CDR3 protein: CASSLGQTNQPQHF; CDR3 DNA: TGTGCCAGCTCACTCGGACAGACCAATCAGCCCCAGCATTTT; D gene: .; clone size: .; V gene: TRBV18; CDR3 length: 14; J gene: TRBJ1-5
CDR3 protein: CASSPRDRADEQYF; CDR3 DNA: TGTGCCAGCAGCCCCAGGGACAGGGCTGACGAGCAGTACTTC; D gene: TRBD1; clone size: .; V gene: TRBV4-2; CDR3 length: 14; J gene: TRBJ2-7
CDR3 protein: CASSADRAREAFF; CDR3 DNA: TGCGCCAGCAGCGCGGACAGAGCCCGTGAAGCTTTCTTT; D gene: .; clone size: .; V gene: TRBV5-1; CDR3 length: 13; J gene: TRBJ1-1
CDR3 protein: CASSLFGSGELFF; CDR3 DNA: TGTGCCAGCAGCTTATTCGGGTCCGGGGAGCTGTTTTTT; D gene: .; clone size: .; V gene: TRBV7-2; CDR3 length: 13; J gene: TRBJ2-2